A single T cell receptor beta chain is shown here with its context. This sample was taken from a study of blood T cell repertoires in COVID-19. The wider study: COVID-19 samples from acute and convalescent phases originated in the United States, Italy and Spain. PBMCs, B-cell-depleted T cells, or T cells provided the cDNA or gDNA that made up the material.

In the original processing: It was from reference gene primer amplification that nucleated cell counts were estimated. The protocol was immunoSEQ multiplex PCR, while the TCRdb copy is restricted to in-frame clones and leaves out a portion. That table gives V, J and clone size, and the DNA gave D and trimming. The sample has about 120,000 clones; roughly nine tenths are singletons. This CDR3 is built from 14 residues. Germline V gives CDR1 GTSNPN, CDR2 SVGIG (reference sequence). The V gene end was trimmed by 7 bases and the J gene end by 3 bases; junction bases not matched to a gene: 3. The chain has TRBV30 and TRBJ2-1; TRBD2 matches 13 bases. The sample taken for sequencing was peripheral blood. This clonotype was obtained from a man in his fifties or sixties with COVID-19, enrolled during active disease. The DNA of the CDR3 is TGTGCCTCGGGACTAGCGGGACTCTACAATGAGCAGTTCTTC. It translates to CASGLAGLYNEQFF.